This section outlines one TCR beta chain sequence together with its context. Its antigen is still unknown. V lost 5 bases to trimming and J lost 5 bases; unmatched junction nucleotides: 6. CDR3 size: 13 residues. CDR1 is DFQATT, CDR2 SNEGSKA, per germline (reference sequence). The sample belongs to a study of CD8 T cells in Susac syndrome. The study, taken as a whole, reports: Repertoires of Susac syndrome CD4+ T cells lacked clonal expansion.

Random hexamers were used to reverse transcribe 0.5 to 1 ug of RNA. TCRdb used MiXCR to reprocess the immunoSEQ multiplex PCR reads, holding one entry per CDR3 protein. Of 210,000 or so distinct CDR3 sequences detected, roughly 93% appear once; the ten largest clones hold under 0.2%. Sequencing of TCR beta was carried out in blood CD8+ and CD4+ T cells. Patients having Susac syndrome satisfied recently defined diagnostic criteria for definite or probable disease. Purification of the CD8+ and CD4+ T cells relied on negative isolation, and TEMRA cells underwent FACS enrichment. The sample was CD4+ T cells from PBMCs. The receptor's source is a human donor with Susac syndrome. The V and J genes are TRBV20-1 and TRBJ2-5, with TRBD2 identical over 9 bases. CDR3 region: CSALNAGGETQYF. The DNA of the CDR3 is TGCAGTGCTCTCAACGCGGGGGGGGAGACCCAGTACTTC.